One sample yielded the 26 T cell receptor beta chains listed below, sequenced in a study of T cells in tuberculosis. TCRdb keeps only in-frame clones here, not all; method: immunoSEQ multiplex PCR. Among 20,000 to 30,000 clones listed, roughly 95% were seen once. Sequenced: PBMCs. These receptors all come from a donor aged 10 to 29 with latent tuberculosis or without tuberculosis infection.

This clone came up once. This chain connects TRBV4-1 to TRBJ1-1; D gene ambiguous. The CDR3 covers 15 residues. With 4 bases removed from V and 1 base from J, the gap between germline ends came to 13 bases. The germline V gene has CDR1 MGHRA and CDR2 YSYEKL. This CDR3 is CASSRSIAQNTEAFF. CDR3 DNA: TGCGCCAGCAGCCGCTCGATAGCCCAGAACACTGAAGCTTTCTTT.

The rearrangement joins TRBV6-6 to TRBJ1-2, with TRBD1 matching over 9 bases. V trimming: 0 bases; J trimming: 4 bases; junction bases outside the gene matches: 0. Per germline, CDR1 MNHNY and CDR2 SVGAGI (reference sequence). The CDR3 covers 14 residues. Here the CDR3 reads CASSYSDRGYGYTF. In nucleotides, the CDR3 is TGTGCCAGCAGTTACTCGGACAGGGGCTATGGCTACACCTTC.

The CDR3 nucleotides are TGTGCCAGCAGCCGTAGCGGGAACTATGGCTACACCTTC. It translates to CASSRSGNYGYTF. V and J are TRBV11-2 and TRBJ1-2, with D unresolved. V shed 5 bases and J shed 2 bases, with 9 bases lying between them. CDR1 is SGHAT and CDR2 is FQNNGV in the germline V gene. This CDR3 is built from 13 residues.

The CDR3 spells CAIRTDSGANVLTF. In nucleotides, the CDR3 is TGTGCCATAAGAACAGACTCTGGGGCCAACGTCCTGACTTTC. The chain combines TRBV2 with TRBJ2-6; D ambiguous. Germline CDR1 and CDR2: SNHLY and FYNNEI. V lost 10 bases, J lost 0 bases, and 10 bases lay in between. The CDR3 consists of 14 residues. Drawing the rest from reference TRBV2 and TRBJ2-6, the complete variable domain is EPEVTQTPSHQVTQMGQEVILRCVPISNHLYFYWYRQILGQKVEFLVSFYNNEISEKSEIFDDQFSVERPDGSNFTLKIRSTKLEDSAMYFCAIRTDSGANVLTFGAGSRLTVL.

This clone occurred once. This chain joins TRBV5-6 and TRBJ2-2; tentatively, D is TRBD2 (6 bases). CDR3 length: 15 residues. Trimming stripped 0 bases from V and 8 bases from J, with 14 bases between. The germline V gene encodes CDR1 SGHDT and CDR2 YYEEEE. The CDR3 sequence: CASSLGSGKGGELFF. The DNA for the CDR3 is TGTGCCAGCAGCTTGGGTAGCGGCAAAGGGGGGGAGCTGTTTTTT.

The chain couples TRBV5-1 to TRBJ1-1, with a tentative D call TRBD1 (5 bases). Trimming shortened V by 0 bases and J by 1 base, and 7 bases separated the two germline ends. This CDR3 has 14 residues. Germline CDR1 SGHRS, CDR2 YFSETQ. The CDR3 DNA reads TGCGCCAGCAGCTTGGGGGGCAAGAACACTGAAGCTTTCTTT. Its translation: CASSLGGKNTEAFF. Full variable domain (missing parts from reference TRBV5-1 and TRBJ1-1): KAGVTQTPRYLIKTRGQQVTLSCSPISGHRSVSWYQQTPGQGLQFLFEYFSETQRNKGNFPGRFSGRQFSNSRSEMNVSTLELGDSALYLCASSLGGKNTEAFFGQGTRLTVV.

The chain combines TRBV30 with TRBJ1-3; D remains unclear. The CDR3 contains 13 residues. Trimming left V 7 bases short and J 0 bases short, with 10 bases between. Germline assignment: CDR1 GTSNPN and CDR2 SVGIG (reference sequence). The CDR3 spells CAYMGDSGNTIYF. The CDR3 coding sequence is TGTGCCTATATGGGCGACTCTGGAAACACCATATATTTT.

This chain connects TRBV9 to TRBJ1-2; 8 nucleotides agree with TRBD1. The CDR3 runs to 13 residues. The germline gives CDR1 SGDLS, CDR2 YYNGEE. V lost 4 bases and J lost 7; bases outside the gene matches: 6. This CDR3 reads CASSHGQGPGYTF. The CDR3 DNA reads TGTGCCAGCAGCCATGGACAGGGTCCTGGCTACACCTTC.

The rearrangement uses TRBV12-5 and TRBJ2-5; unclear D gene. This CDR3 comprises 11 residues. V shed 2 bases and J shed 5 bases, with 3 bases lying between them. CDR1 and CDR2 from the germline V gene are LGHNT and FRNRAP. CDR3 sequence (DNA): TGTGCTAGTGGTTTGCGGGAGACCCAGTACTTC. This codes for CASGLRETQYF.

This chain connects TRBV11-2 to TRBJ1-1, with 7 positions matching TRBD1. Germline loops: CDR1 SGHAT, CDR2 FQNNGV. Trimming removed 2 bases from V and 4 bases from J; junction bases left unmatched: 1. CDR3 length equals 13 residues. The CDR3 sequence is CASSLPGGTEAFF. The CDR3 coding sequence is TGTGCCAGCAGCTTACCAGGGGGCACTGAAGCTTTCTTT.

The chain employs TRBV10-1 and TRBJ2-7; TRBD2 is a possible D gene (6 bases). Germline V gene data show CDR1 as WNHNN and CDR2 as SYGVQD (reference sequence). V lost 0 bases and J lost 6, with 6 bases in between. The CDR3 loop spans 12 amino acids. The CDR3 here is CASSESGGEQYF. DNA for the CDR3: TGCGCCAGCAGTGAGTCGGGGGGCGAGCAGTACTTC.

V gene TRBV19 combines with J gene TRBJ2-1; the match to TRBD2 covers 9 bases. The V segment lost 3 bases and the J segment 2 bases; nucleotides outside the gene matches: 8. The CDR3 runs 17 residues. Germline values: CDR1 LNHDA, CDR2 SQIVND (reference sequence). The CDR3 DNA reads TGTGCCAGTAGTATTGATAGCGGGGGTCTAACCTACAATGAGCAGTTCTTC. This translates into CASSIDSGGLTYNEQFF.

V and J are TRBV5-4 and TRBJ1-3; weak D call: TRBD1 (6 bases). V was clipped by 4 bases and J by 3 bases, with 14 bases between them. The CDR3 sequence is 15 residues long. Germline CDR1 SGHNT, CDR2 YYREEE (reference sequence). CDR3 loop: CASSPRGTGGNTIYF. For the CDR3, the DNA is TGTGCCAGCAGCCCGAGGGGGACCGGTGGAAACACCATATATTTT.

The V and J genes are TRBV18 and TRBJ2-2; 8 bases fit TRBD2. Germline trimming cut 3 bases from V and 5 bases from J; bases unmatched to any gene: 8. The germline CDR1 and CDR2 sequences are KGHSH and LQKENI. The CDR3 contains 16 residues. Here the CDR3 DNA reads TGTGCCAGCTCACCTCAGAGCGGGGGACGAACCGGGGAGCTGTTTTTT. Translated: CASSPQSGGRTGELFF.

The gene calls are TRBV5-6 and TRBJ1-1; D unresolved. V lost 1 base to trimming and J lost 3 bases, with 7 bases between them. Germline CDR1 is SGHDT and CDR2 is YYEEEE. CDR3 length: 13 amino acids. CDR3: CASSLLSDTEAFF. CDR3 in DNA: TGTGCCAGCAGCTTGCTCTCGGACACTGAAGCTTTCTTT. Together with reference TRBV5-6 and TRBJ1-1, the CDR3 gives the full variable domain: DAGVTQSPTHLIKTRGQQVTLRCSPKSGHDTVSWYQQALGQGPQFIFQYYEEEERQRGNFPDRFSGHQFPNYSSELNVNALLLGDSALYLCASSLLSDTEAFFGQGTRLTVV.

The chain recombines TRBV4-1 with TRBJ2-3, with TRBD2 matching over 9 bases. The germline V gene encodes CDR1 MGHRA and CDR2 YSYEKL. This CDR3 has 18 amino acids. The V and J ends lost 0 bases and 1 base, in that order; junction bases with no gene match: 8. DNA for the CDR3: TGCGCCAGCAGCCAAGATCTGGCGTTAGCGGGGGGCACAGATACGCAGTATTTT. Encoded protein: CASSQDLALAGGTDTQYF.

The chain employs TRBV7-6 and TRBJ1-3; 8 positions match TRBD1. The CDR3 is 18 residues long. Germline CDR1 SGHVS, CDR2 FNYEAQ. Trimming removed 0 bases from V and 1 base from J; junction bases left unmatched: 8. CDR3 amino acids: CASSLALNRGKSGNTIYF. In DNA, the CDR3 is TGTGCCAGCAGCTTAGCGCTAAACAGGGGGAAGTCTGGAAACACCATATATTTT.

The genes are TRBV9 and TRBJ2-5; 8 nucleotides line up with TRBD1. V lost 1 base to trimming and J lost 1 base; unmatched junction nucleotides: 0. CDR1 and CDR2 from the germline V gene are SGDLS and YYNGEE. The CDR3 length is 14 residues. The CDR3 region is CASSVQGAQETQYF. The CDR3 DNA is TGTGCCAGCAGCGTACAGGGGGCCCAAGAGACCCAGTACTTC.

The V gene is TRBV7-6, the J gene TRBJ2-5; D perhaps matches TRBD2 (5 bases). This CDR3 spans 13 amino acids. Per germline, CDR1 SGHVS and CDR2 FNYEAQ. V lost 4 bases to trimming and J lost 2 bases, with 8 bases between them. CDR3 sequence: CASSWGEQETQYF. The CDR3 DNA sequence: TGTGCCAGCAGCTGGGGAGAACAAGAGACCCAGTACTTC.

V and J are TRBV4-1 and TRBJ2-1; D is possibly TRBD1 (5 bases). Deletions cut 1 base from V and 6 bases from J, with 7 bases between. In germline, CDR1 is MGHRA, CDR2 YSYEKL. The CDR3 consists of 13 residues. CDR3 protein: CASSQGQGNEQFF. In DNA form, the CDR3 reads TGCGCCAGCAGCCAAGGGCAGGGCAATGAGCAGTTCTTC.

The CDR3 spells CSVEDPRRGPEAFF. DNA for the CDR3: TGCAGCGTTGAAGACCCCCGGCGGGGGCCTGAAGCTTTCTTT. The V call is TRBV29-1, the J call TRBJ1-1; a possible D gene is TRBD1 (6 bases). Trimming pared 0 bases from V and 6 bases from J, leaving 14 bases between. This CDR3 is built from 14 residues. The germline CDR1 and CDR2 sequences are SQVTM and ANQGSEA.

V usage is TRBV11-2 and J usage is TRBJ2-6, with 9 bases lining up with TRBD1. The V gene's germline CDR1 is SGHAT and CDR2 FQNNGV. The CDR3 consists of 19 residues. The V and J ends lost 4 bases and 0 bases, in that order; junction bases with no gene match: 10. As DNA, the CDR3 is TGTGCCAGCAGCTCTATCCGGGACAGGGCTCACTCTGGGGCCAACGTCCTGACTTTC. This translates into CASSSIRDRAHSGANVLTF.

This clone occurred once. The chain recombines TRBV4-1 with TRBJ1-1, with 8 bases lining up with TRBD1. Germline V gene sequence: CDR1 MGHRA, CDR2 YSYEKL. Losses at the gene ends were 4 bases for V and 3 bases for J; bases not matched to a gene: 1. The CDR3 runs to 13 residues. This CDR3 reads CASSPQGDTEAFF. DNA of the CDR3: TGCGCCAGCAGCCCACAGGGGGACACTGAAGCTTTCTTT.

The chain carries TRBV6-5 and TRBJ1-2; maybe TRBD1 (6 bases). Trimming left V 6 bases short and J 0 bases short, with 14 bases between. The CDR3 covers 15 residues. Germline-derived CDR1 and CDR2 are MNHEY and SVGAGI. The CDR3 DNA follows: TGTGCCAGCAGCCGGCAGGGGAGATCTAACTATGGCTACACCTTC. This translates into CASSRQGRSNYGYTF.

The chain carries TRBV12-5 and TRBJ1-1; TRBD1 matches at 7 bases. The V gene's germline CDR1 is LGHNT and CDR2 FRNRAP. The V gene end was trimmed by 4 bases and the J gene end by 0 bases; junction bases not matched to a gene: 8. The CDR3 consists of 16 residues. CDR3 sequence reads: CASGWMTGPLNTEAFF. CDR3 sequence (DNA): TGTGCTAGTGGTTGGATGACAGGGCCCTTGAACACTGAAGCTTTCTTT. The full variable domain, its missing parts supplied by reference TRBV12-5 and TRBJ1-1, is DARVTQTPRHKVTEMGQEVTMRCQPILGHNTVFWYRQTMMQGLELLAYFRNRAPLDDSGMPKDRFSAEMPDATLATLKIQPSEPRDSAVYFCASGWMTGPLNTEAFFGQGTRLTVV.

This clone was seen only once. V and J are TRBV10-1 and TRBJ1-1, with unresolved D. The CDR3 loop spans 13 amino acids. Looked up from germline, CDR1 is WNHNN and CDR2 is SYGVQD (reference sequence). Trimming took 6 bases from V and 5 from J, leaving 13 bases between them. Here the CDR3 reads CASRGDPGTEAFF. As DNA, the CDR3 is TGCGCCAGCAGGGGAGACCCCGGGACTGAAGCTTTCTTT.